This paragraph covers one T cell receptor (beta chain) sequence. As yet, its antigen is unknown. The entry originates in a study of T cell responses to AZD1222 COVID-19 vaccine. CDR1 and CDR2 (germline): SGHTA, FQGNSA. The CDR3 is 14 amino acids. Trimming left V 7 bases short and J 0 bases short, with 13 bases between. TCRdb's table, derived via immunoSEQ multiplex PCR, lists solely in-frame clones and lacks some. The sample lists some 140,000 clones; 90% to 95% were seen once. Whole-study results and caveats: Repertoire samples came only from after the peak T cell response. The study reported that nearly half of spike-specific TCRs target unmutated variant regions. Just six AZD1222 recipients were seropositive at baseline. Donors, mostly white British, included more females; clonal diversity was possibly underestimated.

The sequenced sample was peripheral blood, obtained on day 0 of AZD1222 vaccination. The chain joins TRBV7-2 to TRBJ2-7; a weak D match, TRBD2 (6 bases). This TCR was recovered from an adult in good health. In DNA form, the CDR3 reads TGTGCCAGCACCGACTGGGGGGACTCCTACGAGCAGTACTTC. Encoded protein: CASTDWGDSYEQYF.